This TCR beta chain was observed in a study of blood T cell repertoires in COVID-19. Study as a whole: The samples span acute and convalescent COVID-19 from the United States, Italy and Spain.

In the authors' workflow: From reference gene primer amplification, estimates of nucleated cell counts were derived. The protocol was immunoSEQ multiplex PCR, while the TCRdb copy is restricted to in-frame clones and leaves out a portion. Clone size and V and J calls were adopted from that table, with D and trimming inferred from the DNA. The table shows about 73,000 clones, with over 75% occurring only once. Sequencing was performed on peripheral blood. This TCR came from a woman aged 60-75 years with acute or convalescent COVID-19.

CDR3 nucleotide sequence: TGTGCCAGCAGTTCCTTTTATGCACAGGGGGAGTACACTGAAGCTTTCTTT. Its protein product is CASSSFYAQGEYTEAFF. The chain joins TRBV28 to TRBJ1-1, with 8 bases that match TRBD1. Germline V CDR1 and CDR2: MDHEN, SYDVKM. This CDR3 is 17 amino acids long. Losses at the gene ends were 4 bases for V and 3 bases for J; bases not matched to a gene: 13.